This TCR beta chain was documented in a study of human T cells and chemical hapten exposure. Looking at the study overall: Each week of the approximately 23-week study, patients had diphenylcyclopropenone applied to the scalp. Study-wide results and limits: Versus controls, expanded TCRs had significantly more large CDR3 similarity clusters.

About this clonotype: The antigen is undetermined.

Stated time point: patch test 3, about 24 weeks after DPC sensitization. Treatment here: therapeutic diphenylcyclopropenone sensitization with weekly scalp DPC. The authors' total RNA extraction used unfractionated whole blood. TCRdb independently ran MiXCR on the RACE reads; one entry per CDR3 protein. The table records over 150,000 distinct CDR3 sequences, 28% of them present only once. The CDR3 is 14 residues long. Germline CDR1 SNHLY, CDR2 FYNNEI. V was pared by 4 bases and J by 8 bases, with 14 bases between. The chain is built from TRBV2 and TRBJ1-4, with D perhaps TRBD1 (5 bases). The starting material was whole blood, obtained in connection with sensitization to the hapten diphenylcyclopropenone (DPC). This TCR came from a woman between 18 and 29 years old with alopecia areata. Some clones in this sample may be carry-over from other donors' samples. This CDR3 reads CASSVFGAEEKLFF. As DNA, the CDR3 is TGTGCCAGCAGTGTGTTTGGGGCAGAGGAAAAACTGTTTTTT.